Presented here are 8 T cell receptor beta chains from one specimen sequenced in a study of blood T cell repertoires in COVID-19. TCRdb's table, derived via immunoSEQ multiplex PCR, lists solely in-frame clones and lacks some. The data show 200,000 to 250,000 clones, 85% seen once. The specimen was peripheral blood. Receptors originate from a man aged 50-60 years who had recovered from COVID-19.

This clone has just one count. V gene TRBV9 combines with J gene TRBJ2-1, with 8 nucleotides matching TRBD2. Germline lookup yields CDR1 SGDLS and CDR2 YYNGEE. Trimming removed 3 bases from V and 0 bases from J; junction bases left unmatched: 5. The CDR3 totals 16 residues. The CDR3: CASSAPGTSSYNEQFF. CDR3 nucleotides: TGTGCCAGCAGCGCCCCCGGGACTAGCTCCTACAATGAGCAGTTCTTC.

The CDR3 spells CASRPGTGAQETQYF. CDR3 DNA sequence: TGTGCCAGTAGGCCCGGGACAGGGGCTCAAGAGACCCAGTACTTC. The chain couples TRBV19 to TRBJ2-5, with 10 bases aligning to TRBD1. The V gene's germline CDR1 is LNHDA and CDR2 SQIVND (reference sequence). This CDR3 is 15 amino acids long. J gave up 2 bases and V 6 bases, and 6 bases lay outside the gene matches.

The chain has TRBV7-9 and TRBJ1-1; 8 bases line up with TRBD1. CDR3 length: 17 amino acids. The junction had 12 bases not matched to a gene; V was cut back by 5 bases and J by 1 base. CDR1 and CDR2 from the germline V gene are SEHNR and FQNEAQ (reference sequence). CDR3 in amino acids: CASSPPRTGRANTEAFF. DNA of the CDR3: TGTGCCAGCAGCCCCCCCAGGACAGGGAGGGCGAACACTGAAGCTTTCTTT.

This clone was picked up one time. The chain uses TRBV6-1 and TRBJ2-7; 9 bases fit TRBD1. The length of the CDR3 is 15 residues. With 2 bases clipped from V and 6 bases from J, the junction kept 8 bases outside the gene matches. Germline CDR1 is MNHNS and CDR2 is SASEGT. CDR3 sequence (DNA): TGTGCCAGCAGTGAATTAGGGACAGGGTCGGTCGAGCAGTACTTC. As protein: CASSELGTGSVEQYF.

The chain is built from TRBV4-1 and TRBJ2-3; tentatively, D is TRBD2 (5 bases). The CDR3 contains 16 residues. The germline V gene encodes CDR1 MGHRA and CDR2 YSYEKL. The ends were cut back, 1 base at V and 1 base at J, with 12 bases in the middle. The DNA for the CDR3 is TGCGCCAGCAGCCAAGGTCGGCTAGCAGGCACAGATACGCAGTATTTT. Amino acid sequence: CASSQGRLAGTDTQYF.

The chain is built from TRBV19 and TRBJ2-7; 7 bases match TRBD2. The CDR3 spans 16 residues. V lost 3 bases and J lost 2; bases outside the gene matches: 10. Germline V lookup: CDR1 LNHDA, CDR2 SQIVND (reference sequence). CDR3 bases: TGTGCCAGTAGTATCGCCAGGCCTAGCGGAACCTACGAGCAGTACTTC. This gives the protein CASSIARPSGTYEQYF.

The table lists this clone with a count of one. This rearrangement joins TRBV27 to TRBJ2-7, with 9 bases aligning to TRBD2. The CDR3 length is 17 residues. V lost 0 bases, J lost 4 bases, and 10 bases stayed unmatched. Germline V lookup: CDR1 MNHEY, CDR2 SMNVEV (reference sequence). The CDR3, as DNA: TGTGCCAGCAGTTTATCGATGAGTAGCGGGAGTATTTACGAGCAGTACTTC. Translating gives CASSLSMSSGSIYEQYF.

The rearrangement joins TRBV19 to TRBJ2-7; 7 nucleotides align to TRBD1. CDR1 and CDR2 from the germline V gene are LNHDA and SQIVND (reference sequence). Trimming cost V 6 bases and J 2 bases; bases outside gene matches: 4. The CDR3 has 13 amino acids. The CDR3 sequence is CASRDGTAYEQYF. CDR3 DNA: TGTGCCAGTAGAGACGGGACAGCCTACGAGCAGTACTTC.